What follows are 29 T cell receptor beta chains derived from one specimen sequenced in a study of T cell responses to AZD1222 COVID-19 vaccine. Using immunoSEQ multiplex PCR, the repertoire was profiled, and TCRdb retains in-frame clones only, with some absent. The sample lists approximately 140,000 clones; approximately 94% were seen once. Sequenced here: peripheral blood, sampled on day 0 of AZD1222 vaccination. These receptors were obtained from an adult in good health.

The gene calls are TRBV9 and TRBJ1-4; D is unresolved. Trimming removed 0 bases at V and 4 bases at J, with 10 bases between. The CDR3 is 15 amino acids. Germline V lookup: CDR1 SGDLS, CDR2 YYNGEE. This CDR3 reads CASSVGGSNNEKLFF. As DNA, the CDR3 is TGTGCCAGCAGCGTAGGTGGCAGTAATAATGAAAAACTGTTTTTT.

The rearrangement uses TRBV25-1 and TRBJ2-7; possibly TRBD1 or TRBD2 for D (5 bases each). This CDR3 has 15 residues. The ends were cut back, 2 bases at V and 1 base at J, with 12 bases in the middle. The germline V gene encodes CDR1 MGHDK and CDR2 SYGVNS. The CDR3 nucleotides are TGTGCCAGCAGTGAAGTCGGGGCGCGGTCCTACGAGCAGTACTTC. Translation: CASSEVGARSYEQYF.

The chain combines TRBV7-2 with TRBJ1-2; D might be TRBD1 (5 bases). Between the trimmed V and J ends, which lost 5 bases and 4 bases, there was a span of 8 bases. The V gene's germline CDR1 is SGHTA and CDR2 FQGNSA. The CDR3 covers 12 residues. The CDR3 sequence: CASSAGLYGYTF. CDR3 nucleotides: TGTGCCAGCAGCGCGGGACTCTATGGCTACACCTTC.

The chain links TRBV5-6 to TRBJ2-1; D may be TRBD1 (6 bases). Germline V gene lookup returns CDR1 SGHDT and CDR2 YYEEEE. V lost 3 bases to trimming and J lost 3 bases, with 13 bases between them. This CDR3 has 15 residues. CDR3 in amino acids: CASSSRLDSYNEQFF. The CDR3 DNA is TGTGCCAGCAGCTCCCGCTTGGACAGCTACAATGAGCAGTTCTTC.

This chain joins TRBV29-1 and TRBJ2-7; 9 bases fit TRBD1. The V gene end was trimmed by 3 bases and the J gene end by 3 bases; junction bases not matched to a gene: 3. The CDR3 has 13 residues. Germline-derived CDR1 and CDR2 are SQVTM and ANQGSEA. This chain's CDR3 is CSVDRGQGYEQYF. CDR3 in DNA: TGCAGCGTTGATAGGGGACAGGGCTACGAGCAGTACTTC.

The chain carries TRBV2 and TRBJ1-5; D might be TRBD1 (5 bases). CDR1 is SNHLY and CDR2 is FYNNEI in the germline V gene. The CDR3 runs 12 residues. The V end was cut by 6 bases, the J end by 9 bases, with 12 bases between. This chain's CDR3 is CASRQGTGPQHF. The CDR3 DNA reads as TGTGCCAGCAGGCAGGGAACGGGGCCCCAGCATTTT.

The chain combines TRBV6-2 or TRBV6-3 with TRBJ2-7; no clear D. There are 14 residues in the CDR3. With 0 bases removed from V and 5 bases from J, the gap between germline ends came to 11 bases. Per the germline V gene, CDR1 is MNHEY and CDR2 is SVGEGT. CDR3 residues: CASSYSNAGNEQYF. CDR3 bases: TGTGCCAGCAGTTACTCGAACGCCGGCAACGAGCAGTACTTC.

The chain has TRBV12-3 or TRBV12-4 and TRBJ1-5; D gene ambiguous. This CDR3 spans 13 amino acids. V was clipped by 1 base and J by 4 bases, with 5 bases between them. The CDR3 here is CASSLDGNQPQHF. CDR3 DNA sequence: TGTGCCAGCAGTTTAGACGGTAATCAGCCCCAGCATTTT.

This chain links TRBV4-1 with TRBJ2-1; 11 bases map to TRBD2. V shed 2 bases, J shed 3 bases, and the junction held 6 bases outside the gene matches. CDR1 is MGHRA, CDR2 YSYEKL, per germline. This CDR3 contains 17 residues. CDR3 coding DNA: TGCGCCAGCAGCCAAATCCCTCTAGCGGGAGGCTACAATGAGCAGTTCTTC. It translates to CASSQIPLAGGYNEQFF.

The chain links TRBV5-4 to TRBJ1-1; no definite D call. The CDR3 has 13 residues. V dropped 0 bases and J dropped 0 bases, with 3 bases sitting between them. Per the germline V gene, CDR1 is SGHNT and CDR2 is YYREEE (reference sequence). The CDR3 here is CASSLGLNTEAFF. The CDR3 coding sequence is TGTGCCAGCAGCTTGGGCTTGAACACTGAAGCTTTCTTT.

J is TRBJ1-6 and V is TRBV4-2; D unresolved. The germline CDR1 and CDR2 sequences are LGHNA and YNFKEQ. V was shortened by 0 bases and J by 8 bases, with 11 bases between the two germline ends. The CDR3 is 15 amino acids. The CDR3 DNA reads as TGTGCCAGCAGCCAAGAAAGGGTAGTCGATTCACCCCTCCACTTT. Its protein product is CASSQERVVDSPLHF.

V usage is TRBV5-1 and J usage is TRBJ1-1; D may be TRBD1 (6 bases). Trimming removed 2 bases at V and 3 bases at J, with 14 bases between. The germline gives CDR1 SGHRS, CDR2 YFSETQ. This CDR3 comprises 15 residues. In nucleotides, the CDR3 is TGCGCCAGCAGCTTTCTCCGGACAGCAGACACTGAAGCTTTCTTT. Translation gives CASSFLRTADTEAFF.

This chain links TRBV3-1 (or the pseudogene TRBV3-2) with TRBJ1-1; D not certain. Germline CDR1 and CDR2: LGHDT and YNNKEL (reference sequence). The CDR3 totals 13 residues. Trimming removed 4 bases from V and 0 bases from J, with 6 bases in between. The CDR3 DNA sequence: TGTGCCAGCAGCCGAGCCATGAACACTGAAGCTTTCTTT. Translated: CASSRAMNTEAFF.

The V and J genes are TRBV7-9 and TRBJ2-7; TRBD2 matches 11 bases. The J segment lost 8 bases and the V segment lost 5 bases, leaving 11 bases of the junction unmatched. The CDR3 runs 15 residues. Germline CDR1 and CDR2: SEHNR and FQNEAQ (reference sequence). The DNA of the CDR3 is TGTGCCAGCAGCCGATCGGGACTAGCGGTAATAAAGCAGTACTTC. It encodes CASSRSGLAVIKQYF. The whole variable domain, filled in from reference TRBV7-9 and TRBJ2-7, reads DTGVSQNPRHKITKRGQNVTFRCDPISEHNRLYWYRQTLGQGPEFLTYFQNEAQLEKSRLLSDRFSAERPKGSFSTLEIQRTEQGDSAMYLCASSRSGLAVIKQYFGPGTRLTVT.

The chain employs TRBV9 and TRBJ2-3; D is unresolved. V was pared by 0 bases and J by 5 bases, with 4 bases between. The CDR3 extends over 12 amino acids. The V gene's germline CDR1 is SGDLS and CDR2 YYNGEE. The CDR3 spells CASSVGQDTQYF. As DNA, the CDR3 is TGTGCCAGCAGCGTAGGTCAAGATACGCAGTATTTT. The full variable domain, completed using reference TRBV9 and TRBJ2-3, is DSGVTQTPKHLITATGQRVTLRCSPRSGDLSVYWYQQSLDQGLQFLIQYYNGEERAKGNILERFSAQQFPDLHSELNLSSLELGDSALYFCASSVGQDTQYFGPGTRLTVL.

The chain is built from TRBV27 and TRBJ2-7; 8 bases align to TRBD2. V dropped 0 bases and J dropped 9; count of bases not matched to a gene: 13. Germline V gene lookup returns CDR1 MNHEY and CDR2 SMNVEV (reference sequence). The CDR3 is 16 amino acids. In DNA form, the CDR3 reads TGTGCCAGCAGTTTATCCTTCCGTGGGACGGGACTAGGGCAGTACTTC. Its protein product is CASSLSFRGTGLGQYF.

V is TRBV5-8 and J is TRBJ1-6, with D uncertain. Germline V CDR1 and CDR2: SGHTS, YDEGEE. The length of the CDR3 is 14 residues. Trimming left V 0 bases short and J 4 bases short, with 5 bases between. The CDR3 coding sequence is TGTGCCAGCAGCTTGGGGCAGTATAATTCACCCCTCCACTTT. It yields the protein CASSLGQYNSPLHF.

In DNA, the CDR3 is TGTGCCAGCAGTCGCAGGGGAGGGAATGAGCAGTTCTTC. This translates into CASSRRGGNEQFF. This sequence joins TRBV12-3 or TRBV12-4 and TRBJ2-1, with a weak D call TRBD2 (7 bases). CDR3 length: 13 amino acids. The V end lost 5 bases, the J end lost 7 bases, and 12 bases lay between the germline ends.

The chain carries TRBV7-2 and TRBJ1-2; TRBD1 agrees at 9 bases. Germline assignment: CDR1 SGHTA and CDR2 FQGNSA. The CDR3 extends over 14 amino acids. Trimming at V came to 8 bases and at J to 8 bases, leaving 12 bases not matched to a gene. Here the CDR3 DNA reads TGTGCCAGCGGAGACAGGGGGGTTCTCGACGGCTACACCTTC. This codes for CASGDRGVLDGYTF.

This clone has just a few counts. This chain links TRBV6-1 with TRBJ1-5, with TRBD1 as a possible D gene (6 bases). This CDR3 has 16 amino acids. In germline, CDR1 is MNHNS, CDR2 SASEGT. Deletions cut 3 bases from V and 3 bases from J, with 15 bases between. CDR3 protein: CASSEIQGIINQPQHF. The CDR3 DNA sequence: TGTGCCAGCAGTGAGATACAGGGTATTATCAATCAGCCCCAGCATTTT.

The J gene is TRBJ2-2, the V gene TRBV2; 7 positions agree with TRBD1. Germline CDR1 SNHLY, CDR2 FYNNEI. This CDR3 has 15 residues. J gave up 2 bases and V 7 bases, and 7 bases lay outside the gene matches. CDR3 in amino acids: CASNTGADNTGELFF. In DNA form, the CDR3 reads TGTGCCAGCAATACAGGGGCCGACAACACCGGGGAGCTGTTTTTT.

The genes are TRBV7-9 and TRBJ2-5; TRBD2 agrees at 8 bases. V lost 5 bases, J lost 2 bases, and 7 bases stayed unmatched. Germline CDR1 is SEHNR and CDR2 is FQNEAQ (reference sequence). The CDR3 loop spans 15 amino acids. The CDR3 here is CASSRSSGGQETQYF. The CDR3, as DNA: TGTGCCAGCAGCAGGTCTTCGGGGGGGCAAGAGACCCAGTACTTC.

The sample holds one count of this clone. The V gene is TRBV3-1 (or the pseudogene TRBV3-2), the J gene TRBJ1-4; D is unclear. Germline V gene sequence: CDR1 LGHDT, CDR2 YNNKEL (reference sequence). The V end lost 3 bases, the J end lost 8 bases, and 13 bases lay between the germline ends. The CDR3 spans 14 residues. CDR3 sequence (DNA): TGTGCCAGCAGCCATGAGGGCACGACCGAAAAACTGTTTTTT. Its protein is CASSHEGTTEKLFF.

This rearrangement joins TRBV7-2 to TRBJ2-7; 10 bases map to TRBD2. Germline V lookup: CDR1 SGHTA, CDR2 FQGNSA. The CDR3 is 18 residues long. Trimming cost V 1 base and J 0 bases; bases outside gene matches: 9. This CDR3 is CASSLERTSGVTSYEQYF. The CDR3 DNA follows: TGTGCCAGCAGCTTAGAGAGGACTAGCGGAGTTACCTCCTACGAGCAGTACTTC.

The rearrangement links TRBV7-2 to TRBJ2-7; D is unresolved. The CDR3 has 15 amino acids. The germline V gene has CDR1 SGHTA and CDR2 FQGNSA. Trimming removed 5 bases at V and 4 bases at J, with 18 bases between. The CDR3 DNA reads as TGTGCCAGCAGCATTACGGTGGGTCGTTCATACGAGCAGTACTTC. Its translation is CASSITVGRSYEQYF.

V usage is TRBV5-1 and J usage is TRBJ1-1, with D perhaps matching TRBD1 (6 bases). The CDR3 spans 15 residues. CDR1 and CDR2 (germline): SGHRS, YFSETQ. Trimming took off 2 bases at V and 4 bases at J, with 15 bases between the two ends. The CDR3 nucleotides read TGCGCCAGCAGCTTCAAGGGGACGGACAGCACTGAAGCTTTCTTT. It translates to CASSFKGTDSTEAFF.

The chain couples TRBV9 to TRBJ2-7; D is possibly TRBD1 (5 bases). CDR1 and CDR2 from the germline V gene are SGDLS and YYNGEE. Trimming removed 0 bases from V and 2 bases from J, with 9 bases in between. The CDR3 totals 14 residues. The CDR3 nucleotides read TGTGCCAGCAGCGTAGGGGCAGGGACCTACGAGCAGTACTTC. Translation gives CASSVGAGTYEQYF.

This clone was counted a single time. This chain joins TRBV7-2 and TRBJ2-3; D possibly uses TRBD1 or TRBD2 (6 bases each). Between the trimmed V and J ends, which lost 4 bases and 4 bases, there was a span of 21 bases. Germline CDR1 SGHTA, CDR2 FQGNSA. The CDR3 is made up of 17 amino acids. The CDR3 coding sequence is TGTGCCAGCAGCTCCAGGCGAGGGGGGCTGTCGGCAGATACGCAGTATTTT. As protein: CASSSRRGGLSADTQYF. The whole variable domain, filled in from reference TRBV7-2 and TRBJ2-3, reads GAGVSQSPSNKVTEKGKDVELRCDPISGHTALYWYRQSLGQGLEFLIYFQGNSAPDKSGLPSDRFSAERTGGSVSTLTIQRTQQEDSAVYLCASSSRRGGLSADTQYFGPGTRLTVL.

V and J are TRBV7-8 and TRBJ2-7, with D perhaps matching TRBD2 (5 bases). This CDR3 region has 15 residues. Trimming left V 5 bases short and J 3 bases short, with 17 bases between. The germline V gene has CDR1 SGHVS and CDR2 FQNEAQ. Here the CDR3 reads CASSRGSYLDYEQYF. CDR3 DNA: TGTGCCAGCAGCCGCGGGTCCTACCTGGACTACGAGCAGTACTTC.